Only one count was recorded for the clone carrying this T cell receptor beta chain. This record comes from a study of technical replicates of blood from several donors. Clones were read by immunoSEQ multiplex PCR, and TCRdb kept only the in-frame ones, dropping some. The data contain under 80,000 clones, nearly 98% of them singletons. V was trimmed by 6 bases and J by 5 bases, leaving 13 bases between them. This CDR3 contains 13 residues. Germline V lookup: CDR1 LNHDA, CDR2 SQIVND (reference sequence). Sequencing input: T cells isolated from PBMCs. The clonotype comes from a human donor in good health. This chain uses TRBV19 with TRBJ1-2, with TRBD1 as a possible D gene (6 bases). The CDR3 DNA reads TGTGCCAGTAGGAAAGGGGGGGTTTATGGCTACACCTTC. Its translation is CASRKGGVYGYTF.